Below are 14 T cell receptor beta chains sequenced from a single sample in a study of vaccination and CD4 T cells after COVID-19. Cultured CD4+ T cell DNA was sequenced using the Oncomine TCR Beta short-read assay. TCRdb processed the PCR reads anew with MiXCR; each CDR3 protein has one entry. Seen here are under 25,000 distinct CDR3 sequences, 60% observed once, and the top ten hold 10% to 15%. These receptors lack a known antigen. Treatment noted: approximately nine-day PBMC culture with coronavirus spike peptide pools or control peptides (ViraFEST assay). This specimen consisted of CD4+ T cells from blood, cultured in vitro, obtained after SARS-CoV-2 vaccination. The source of these receptors is a human donor who received a COVID-19 vaccine.

This chain uses TRBV7-2 with TRBJ1-1; TRBD1 is a possible D gene (5 bases). V shed 8 bases and J shed 0 bases, with 16 bases lying between them. This CDR3 region has 15 residues. The germline gives CDR1 SGHTA, CDR2 FQGNSA. Here the CDR3 reads CASSSQMGLNTEAFF. The CDR3 bases are TGTGCCAGCTCCTCCCAGATGGGGCTGAACACTGAAGCTTTCTTT.

This clonotype was recorded a few times. This sequence joins TRBV30 and TRBJ1-1; D gene uncertain. This CDR3 region has 14 residues. The germline V and J ends were trimmed by 0 bases and 2 bases, with 10 bases remaining between them. Germline CDR1 and CDR2: GTSNPN and SVGIG (reference sequence). Written as DNA, the CDR3 is TGTGCCTGGAGTGTACCTTGGTCCAACACTGAAGCTTTCTTT. This gives the protein CAWSVPWSNTEAFF.

This chain uses TRBV2 with TRBJ2-5, with TRBD2 matching over 16 bases. Unmatched junction bases numbered 12, after V lost 6 bases and J lost 5 bases. CDR3 length: 18 amino acids. The germline V gene encodes CDR1 SNHLY and CDR2 FYNNEI. The CDR3 coding sequence is TGTGCCAGCAGCTCGTTCGGGACTAGCGGGGGGGCCGGCGAGACCCAGTACTTC. It encodes CASSSFGTSGGAGETQYF.

This clonotype was detected a few times. V gene TRBV27 combines with J gene TRBJ2-5; D possibly corresponds to TRBD2 (6 bases). Between the trimmed V and J ends, which lost 3 bases and 1 base, there was a span of 15 bases. Germline values: CDR1 MNHEY, CDR2 SMNVEV (reference sequence). This CDR3 has 16 amino acids. For the CDR3, the DNA is TGTGCCAGCAGTTTGGGTATTGGGGACTCCCAAGAGACCCAGTACTTC. Encoded protein: CASSLGIGDSQETQYF.

The chain uses TRBV6-1 and TRBJ2-2; 11 positions agree with TRBD1. Germline V lookup: CDR1 MNHNS, CDR2 SASEGT. There are 16 residues in the CDR3. J gave up 5 bases and V 4 bases, and 6 bases lay outside the gene matches. CDR3 amino acids: CASSGPGTGGTGELFF. The CDR3 DNA is TGTGCCAGCAGTGGCCCCGGGACAGGGGGGACCGGGGAGCTGTTTTTT.

V is TRBV7-9 and J is TRBJ2-5, with TRBD2 matching 8 bases. Germline CDR1 SEHNR, CDR2 FQNEAQ (reference sequence). Trimming took 2 bases from V and 5 from J; bases not matched to a gene: 7. This CDR3 spans 15 amino acids. CDR3 residues: CASSLNTGGRETQYF. DNA of the CDR3: TGTGCCAGCAGCTTAAACACGGGGGGGAGGGAGACCCAGTACTTC.

This chain joins TRBV21-1 and TRBJ2-3; whether TRBD1, the table's D call, matches the DNA was not checked. TRBV21-1 is shown as a pseudogene. The CDR3 totals 14 residues. The CDR3 region has the DNA TGTGCCAGCTGTAGGACAGGGATCACAGATACGCAGTATTTT. Its protein product is CASCRTGITDTQYF.

This clonotype was found a few times. CDR3 sequence reads: CSAMGEGGPSSYNEQFF. CDR3 DNA: TGCAGTGCCATGGGGGAAGGGGGGCCAAGCTCCTACAATGAGCAGTTCTTC. The chain joins TRBV20-1 to TRBJ2-1; D tentatively fits TRBD1 or TRBD2 (6 bases each). This CDR3 is built from 17 residues. Germline loops: CDR1 DFQATT, CDR2 SNEGSKA (reference sequence). V was clipped by 6 bases and J by 0 bases, with 21 bases between them.

In DNA, the CDR3 is TGTGCCAGTAGTGCTAATCTCCGGGACGGCTATGGCTACACCTTC. This encodes CASSANLRDGYGYTF. This chain uses TRBV19 with TRBJ1-2; the D gene is possibly TRBD1 (5 bases). Germline V gives CDR1 LNHDA, CDR2 SQIVND (reference sequence). V was clipped by 5 bases and J by 4 bases, with 17 bases between them. The CDR3 is 15 amino acids.

The chain couples TRBV19 to TRBJ2-1; weak D call: TRBD2 (6 bases). The CDR3 has 15 amino acids. V was cut by 1 base and J by 7 bases, with 14 bases left in between. Germline-derived CDR1 and CDR2 are LNHDA and SQIVND (reference sequence). The CDR3 is CASSIGDAGGNEQFF. In nucleotides, the CDR3 is TGTGCCAGTAGTATAGGTGACGCTGGGGGGAATGAGCAGTTCTTC.

This clonotype showed up just a few times. The chain couples TRBV15 to TRBJ1-2, with 9 bases that match TRBD1. Germline CDR1 is LNHNV and CDR2 is YYDKDF (reference sequence). This CDR3 spans 16 amino acids. V dropped 1 base and J dropped 2; count of bases not matched to a gene: 5. CDR3 nucleotide sequence: TGTGCCACCAGCAGAGCTCCGGGACAGGGAAACTATGGCTACACCTTC. This encodes CATSRAPGQGNYGYTF.

Only a few counts were recorded for this clonotype. The gene calls are TRBV6-1 and TRBJ1-2, with TRBD1 identical over 7 bases. Germline lookup yields CDR1 MNHNS and CDR2 SASEGT. This CDR3 has 13 amino acids. J was trimmed by 5 bases and V by 6 bases; bases with no gene match: 6. The CDR3 sequence is CASRPGTDYGYTF. In nucleotides, the CDR3 is TGTGCCAGCAGGCCCGGGACAGATTATGGCTACACCTTC.

The chain's CDR3 is CASSPRAGNTEAFF. CDR3 bases: TGTGCCAGCAGTCCACGGGCAGGGAACACTGAAGCTTTCTTT. The chain uses TRBV7-8 and TRBJ1-1; D is unresolved. This CDR3 is 14 amino acids long. Germline assignment: CDR1 SGHVS and CDR2 FQNEAQ. Trimming shortened V by 6 bases and J by 1 base, and 12 bases separated the two germline ends.

V is TRBV19 and J is TRBJ2-3, with 8 bases aligning to TRBD2. The CDR3 contains 15 residues. V shed 9 bases, J shed 0 bases, and the junction held 8 bases outside the gene matches. Germline V CDR1 and CDR2: LNHDA, SQIVND (reference sequence). Here the CDR3 DNA reads TGTGCCAGCCAAAAGCGGGGGTCCAGCACAGATACGCAGTATTTT. Its protein product is CASQKRGSSTDTQYF.